This T cell receptor beta chain was retrieved from a study of T-cell memory formation after mild COVID-19. TCRdb reprocessed the 5' RACE reads via MiXCR and lists one record per CDR3 protein. The data hold 300,000 to 400,000 distinct CDR3 sequences, with about 15% observed a single time. This receptor was obtained from a man younger than 35 who had mild COVID-19 (a few samples of this study predate the infection). Cell type and time point are not known. Specimen: PBMCs or a T cell subset sorted from them (not recorded which).

CDR3 in DNA: TGCGCCAGCAGCATTGCAGGGGAAGAGACCCAGTACTTC. Protein sequence: CASSIAGEETQYF. V is TRBV5-1 and J is TRBJ2-5; D perhaps matches TRBD1 (6 bases). CDR1 and CDR2 (germline): SGHRS, YFSETQ. This CDR3 comprises 13 residues. Trimming cost V 4 bases and J 3 bases, with 10 bases left between them.